This T cell receptor beta chain was obtained from a study of blood T cell repertoires in COVID-19. The overall study: Specimens from acute and convalescent COVID-19 originated in the United States, Italy and Spain. The cDNA or gDNA used as material had been derived from T cells, B-cell-depleted T cells, or PBMCs.

Study processing details: Estimated nucleated cell counts came from reference gene primer amplification. Assay: immunoSEQ multiplex PCR; the TCRdb copy retains only in-frame clones and omits some. The V and J calls and the clone size are those of that table, but D and trimming were determined from the DNA. The sample has around 67,000 clones, approximately 87% seen once; the top ten hold around 5%. The J segment lost 4 bases and the V segment lost 8 bases, leaving 3 bases of the junction unmatched. Per germline, CDR1 SNHLY and CDR2 FYNNEI. The CDR3 spans 12 residues. This chain uses TRBV2 with TRBJ1-2, with 8 bases lining up with TRBD1. This TCR derives from a man aged 45-65 years with active COVID-19. Material: peripheral blood. CDR3: CASSGTGYGYTF. In DNA form, the CDR3 reads TGTGCCAGCTCCGGGACAGGCTATGGCTACACCTTC. Based on the CDR3 plus reference TRBV2 and TRBJ1-2, the full variable domain is EPEVTQTPSHQVTQMGQEVILRCVPISNHLYFYWYRQILGQKVEFLVSFYNNEISEKSEIFDDQFSVERPDGSNFTLKIRSTKLEDSAMYFCASSGTGYGYTFGSGTRLTVV.